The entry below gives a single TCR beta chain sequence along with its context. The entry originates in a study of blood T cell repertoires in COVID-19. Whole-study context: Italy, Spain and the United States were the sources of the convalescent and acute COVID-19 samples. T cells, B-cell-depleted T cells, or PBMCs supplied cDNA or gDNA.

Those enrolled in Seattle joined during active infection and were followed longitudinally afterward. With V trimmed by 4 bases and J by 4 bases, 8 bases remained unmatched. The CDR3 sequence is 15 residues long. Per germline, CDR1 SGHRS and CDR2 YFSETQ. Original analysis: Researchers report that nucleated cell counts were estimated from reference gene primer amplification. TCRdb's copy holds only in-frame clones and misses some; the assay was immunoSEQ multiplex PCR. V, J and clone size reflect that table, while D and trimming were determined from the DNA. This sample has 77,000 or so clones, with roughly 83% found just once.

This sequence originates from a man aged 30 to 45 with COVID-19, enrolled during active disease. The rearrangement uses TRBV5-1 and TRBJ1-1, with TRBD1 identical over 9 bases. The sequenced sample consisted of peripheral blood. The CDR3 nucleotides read TGCGCCAGCAGCCTATGGACAGGGGAGCCCACTGAAGCTTTCTTT. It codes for CASSLWTGEPTEAFF.